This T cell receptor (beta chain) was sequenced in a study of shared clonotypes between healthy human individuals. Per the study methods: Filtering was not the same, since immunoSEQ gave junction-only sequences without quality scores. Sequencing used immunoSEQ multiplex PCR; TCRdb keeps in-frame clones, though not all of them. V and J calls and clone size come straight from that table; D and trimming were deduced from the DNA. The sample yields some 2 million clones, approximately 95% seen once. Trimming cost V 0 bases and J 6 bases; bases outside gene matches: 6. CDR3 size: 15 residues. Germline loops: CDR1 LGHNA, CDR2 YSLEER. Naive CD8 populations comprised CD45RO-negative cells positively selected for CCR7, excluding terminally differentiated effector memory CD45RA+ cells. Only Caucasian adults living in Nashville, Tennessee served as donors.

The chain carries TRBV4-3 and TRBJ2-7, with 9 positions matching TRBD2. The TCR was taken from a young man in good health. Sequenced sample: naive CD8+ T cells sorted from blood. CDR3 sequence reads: CASSQEASGTREQYF. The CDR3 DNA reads TGCGCCAGCAGCCAAGAGGCTAGCGGGACTCGCGAGCAGTACTTC.